These 25 T cell receptor beta chains were sequenced from one sample in a study of T cell changes during pregnancy in multiple sclerosis. The repertoire was sequenced with immunoSEQ multiplex PCR; TCRdb's copy has only in-frame clones and lacks some. Among about 64,000 clones listed, over 85% were seen once. The sample consisted of peripheral blood, taken in the second trimester of pregnancy. Receptor source: a female donor with multiple sclerosis, enrolled in a pregnancy study.

The CDR3 spells CASSLRGGRIYEQYF. The CDR3 DNA sequence: TGCGCCAGCAGCTTGAGGGGGGGGCGCATCTACGAGCAGTACTTC. This chain connects TRBV5-1 to TRBJ2-7, with D tentatively TRBD2 (7 bases). Trimming cost V 1 base and J 3 bases, with 14 bases left between them. CDR3 size: 15 residues. Looked up from germline, CDR1 is SGHRS and CDR2 is YFSETQ.

A single count supports this clone. This chain joins TRBV19 and TRBJ1-4; D is perhaps TRBD1 (6 bases). CDR3 length: 15 residues. V was shortened by 6 bases and J by 4 bases, with 15 bases between the two germline ends. Germline lookup yields CDR1 LNHDA and CDR2 SQIVND (reference sequence). The CDR3 DNA is TGTGCCAGTAGGCCTAAAGGGGGATTTAATGAAAAACTGTTTTTT. Protein product: CASRPKGGFNEKLFF.

The chain couples TRBV27 to TRBJ2-1; tentatively, D is TRBD2 (5 bases). Trimming stripped 2 bases from V and 0 bases from J, with 8 bases between. The CDR3 has 15 residues. Germline V CDR1 and CDR2: MNHEY, SMNVEV (reference sequence). CDR3: CASSLRDDSYNEQFF. In DNA, the CDR3 is TGTGCCAGCAGTTTACGGGATGACTCCTACAATGAGCAGTTCTTC.

This chain links TRBV20-1 with TRBJ2-7; 7 bases map to TRBD2. The CDR3 extends over 11 amino acids. After removal of 3 bases from V and 7 bases from J, the junction contained 3 bases not matched to a gene. Germline values: CDR1 DFQATT, CDR2 SNEGSKA (reference sequence). CDR3 residues: CSARKLAEQYF. The CDR3, as DNA: TGCAGTGCTAGGAAACTAGCGGAGCAGTACTTC.

V and J are TRBV7-9 and TRBJ2-1, with 8 bases fitting TRBD2. The CDR3 sequence is 15 residues long. The V segment lost 6 bases and the J segment 3 bases; nucleotides outside the gene matches: 7. Germline V gene sequence: CDR1 SEHNR, CDR2 FQNEAQ (reference sequence). CDR3 nucleotide sequence: TGTGCCAGCAGTCCGAGCGGGAGCCTCTACAATGAGCAGTTCTTC. Translating it yields CASSPSGSLYNEQFF. The variable domain in full, completed from reference TRBV7-9 and TRBJ2-1, reads DTGVSQNPRHKITKRGQNVTFRCDPISEHNRLYWYRQTLGQGPEFLTYFQNEAQLEKSRLLSDRFSAERPKGSFSTLEIQRTEQGDSAMYLCASSPSGSLYNEQFFGPGTRLTVL.

The chain carries TRBV9 and TRBJ2-1; 8 bases are shared with TRBD1. Germline V CDR1 and CDR2: SGDLS, YYNGEE. V lost 4 bases and J lost 0; bases outside the gene matches: 6. The CDR3 contains 16 residues. The CDR3 spells CASSQRTGSSYNEQFF. CDR3 DNA: TGTGCCAGCAGCCAGCGGACAGGGAGCTCCTACAATGAGCAGTTCTTC.

The chain has TRBV9 and TRBJ2-2; no definite D call. The germline CDR1 and CDR2 sequences are SGDLS and YYNGEE. This CDR3 has 14 amino acids. The V end was cut by 0 bases, the J end by 1 base, with 4 bases between. This CDR3 reads CASSVGENTGELFF. The CDR3 bases are TGTGCCAGCAGCGTAGGAGAGAACACCGGGGAGCTGTTTTTT.

V is TRBV13 and J is TRBJ1-1, with TRBD1 matching over 7 bases. Losses at the gene ends were 5 bases for V and 1 base for J; bases not matched to a gene: 4. This CDR3 has 14 residues. CDR1 and CDR2 from the germline V gene are PRHDT and FYEKMQ (reference sequence). The CDR3 DNA follows: TGTGCCAGCAGCGGAACAGGGGAGAACACTGAAGCTTTCTTT. Translating it yields CASSGTGENTEAFF.

This clone was seen only once. The V and J genes are TRBV29-1 and TRBJ2-6; D gene unclear. The CDR3 totals 13 residues. Deletions cut 2 bases from V and 2 bases from J, with 4 bases between. The V gene's germline CDR1 is SQVTM and CDR2 ANQGSEA. This CDR3 is CSVELPGANVLTF. The CDR3 DNA sequence: TGCAGCGTTGAACTCCCTGGGGCCAACGTCCTGACTTTC.

The chain employs TRBV29-1 and TRBJ2-3; 12 nucleotides match TRBD2. J gave up 1 base and V 4 bases, and 9 bases lay outside the gene matches. Germline assignment: CDR1 SQVTM and CDR2 ANQGSEA. This CDR3 spans 17 amino acids. CDR3 in DNA: TGCAGCGTTGTATCTAGCGGGAGGGCCCTCGGCACAGATACGCAGTATTTT. It codes for CSVVSSGRALGTDTQYF.

The chain couples TRBV19 to TRBJ1-2, with D possibly TRBD1 on 5 matching bases. Deletions cut 5 bases from V and 0 bases from J, with 13 bases between. Germline values: CDR1 LNHDA, CDR2 SQIVND (reference sequence). This CDR3 region has 15 residues. CDR3 coding DNA: TGTGCCAGTAGTCTTTTACAGGAAACTAACTATGGCTACACCTTC. It codes for CASSLLQETNYGYTF.

V and J are TRBV5-4 and TRBJ1-1; TRBD1 matches at 9 bases. The ends lost 4 bases at V and 5 bases at J; junction bases unmatched: 9. Germline V lookup: CDR1 SGHNT, CDR2 YYREEE (reference sequence). This CDR3 region has 15 residues. The CDR3 here is CASSHPGTGLTEAFF. The DNA for the CDR3 is TGTGCCAGCAGCCACCCCGGGACAGGGCTGACTGAAGCTTTCTTT.

The gene calls are TRBV6-1 and TRBJ1-2, with TRBD1 identical over 8 bases. The junction had 9 bases not matched to a gene; V was cut back by 4 bases and J by 5 bases. The CDR3 totals 15 residues. The germline V gene has CDR1 MNHNS and CDR2 SASEGT. In DNA, the CDR3 is TGTGCCAGCAGTGGGGCGGGGGACAGGATATATGGCTACACCTTC. Translation gives CASSGAGDRIYGYTF.

This clone was found a few times. The chain uses TRBV2 and TRBJ1-5; 7 bases match TRBD1. The germline V gene encodes CDR1 SNHLY and CDR2 FYNNEI. The CDR3 totals 13 residues. Unmatched junction bases numbered 0, after V lost 2 bases and J lost 5 bases. CDR3 nucleotides: TGTGCCAGCAGTGAACAGGGGGATCAGCCCCAGCATTTT. This encodes CASSEQGDQPQHF.

This chain links TRBV27 with TRBJ2-2; a possible D gene is TRBD1 (6 bases). V was cut by 1 base and J by 4 bases, with 13 bases left in between. Germline lookup yields CDR1 MNHEY and CDR2 SMNVEV (reference sequence). This CDR3 spans 16 amino acids. In nucleotides, the CDR3 is TGTGCCAGCAGTTTATTCACAGGGTCGAGCACCGGGGAGCTGTTTTTT. Translated: CASSLFTGSSTGELFF.

The J gene is TRBJ2-7, the V gene TRBV10-1, with 7 bases fitting TRBD2. J lost 0 bases, V lost 2 bases, and 4 bases had no gene match. The CDR3 totals 15 residues. In germline, CDR1 is WNHNN, CDR2 SYGVQD (reference sequence). CDR3: CASSEGTTSSYEQYF. CDR3 nucleotides: TGCGCCAGCAGTGAGGGGACTACAAGCTCCTACGAGCAGTACTTC.

This clone appeared once. The chain has TRBV10-3 and TRBJ2-3, with TRBD2 identical over 14 bases. CDR1 is ENHRY, CDR2 SYGVKD, per germline. This CDR3 is built from 17 residues. J was trimmed by 3 bases and V by 5 bases; bases with no gene match: 7. The chain's CDR3 is CAISTGTSGSGTDTQYF. The CDR3 DNA reads TGTGCCATCAGTACCGGGACTAGCGGGAGTGGGACAGATACGCAGTATTTT.

This CDR3 reads CASSNKAEGGTGELFF. CDR3 bases: TGTGCCAGCAGCAATAAGGCGGAAGGAGGCACCGGGGAGCTGTTTTTT. The gene calls are TRBV21-1 and TRBJ2-2; the D call in the table, TRBD2, was not verified against the DNA. TRBV21-1 is a pseudogene. The CDR3 has 16 residues.

The chain employs TRBV21-1 and TRBJ1-1; the table assigns TRBD1, which was not confirmed against the DNA. TRBV21-1 counts as a pseudogene. The CDR3 runs 16 residues. CDR3 protein: CASSNRGNQMNTEAFF. The CDR3 nucleotides read TGTGCCAGCAGCAACAGGGGTAACCAAATGAACACTGAAGCTTTCTTT.

The chain uses TRBV9 and TRBJ2-3, with TRBD2 matching over 12 bases. Trimming took 0 bases from V and 1 from J; bases not matched to a gene: 12. This CDR3 spans 20 amino acids. Per germline, CDR1 SGDLS and CDR2 YYNGEE. The chain's CDR3 is CASSVGRASGRAMGTDTQYF. For the CDR3, the DNA is TGTGCCAGCAGCGTAGGAAGGGCTAGCGGGAGGGCCATGGGCACAGATACGCAGTATTTT. Complete variable domain (other parts from reference TRBV9 and TRBJ2-3): DSGVTQTPKHLITATGQRVTLRCSPRSGDLSVYWYQQSLDQGLQFLIQYYNGEERAKGNILERFSAQQFPDLHSELNLSSLELGDSALYFCASSVGRASGRAMGTDTQYFGPGTRLTVL.

This clone occurred a few times. The chain links TRBV7-2 to TRBJ2-2; 9 nucleotides agree with TRBD2. V was clipped by 4 bases and J by 5 bases; unmatched bases: 8. The CDR3 totals 16 residues. Germline lookup yields CDR1 SGHTA and CDR2 FQGNSA. CDR3 in DNA: TGTGCCAGCAGCTCCGTAACTAGCGGGTGGACCGGGGAGCTGTTTTTT. Translating it yields CASSSVTSGWTGELFF. The full variable domain, in which reference TRBV7-2 and TRBJ2-2 provide the parts outside the CDR3, is GAGVSQSPSNKVTEKGKDVELRCDPISGHTALYWYRQSLGQGLEFLIYFQGNSAPDKSGLPSDRFSAERTGGSVSTLTIQRTQQEDSAVYLCASSSVTSGWTGELFFGEGSRLTVL.

The CDR3: CASSVGTGDPDTQYF. The CDR3 DNA reads as TGCGCCAGCAGCGTCGGGACAGGGGACCCAGATACGCAGTATTTT. The chain carries TRBV5-1 and TRBJ2-3; 10 bases are shared with TRBD1. V gave up 4 bases and J gave up 4 bases; unmatched junction bases: 6. This CDR3 contains 15 residues. Looked up from germline, CDR1 is SGHRS and CDR2 is YFSETQ.

In its sample, this clone was seen once. This chain connects TRBV4-3 to TRBJ2-4; TRBD2 matches at 15 bases. After removal of 4 bases from V and 7 bases from J, the junction contained 2 bases not matched to a gene. Germline values: CDR1 LGHNA, CDR2 YSLEER. This CDR3 is built from 15 residues. CDR3 DNA: TGCGCCAGCAGCCCAGGACTAGCGGGAGGGAACATTCAGTACTTC. As protein: CASSPGLAGGNIQYF.

The chain uses TRBV7-2 and TRBJ1-2; D possibly corresponds to TRBD1 (6 bases). The CDR3 is made up of 15 amino acids. V lost 2 bases and J lost 2, with 12 bases in between. Germline loops: CDR1 SGHTA, CDR2 FQGNSA. The CDR3 DNA reads TGTGCCAGCAGCTTATCATGGGACACCAACTATGGCTACACCTTC. Protein sequence: CASSLSWDTNYGYTF.

The V call is TRBV2, the J call TRBJ2-7; possibly TRBD2 for D (6 bases). The V end was cut by 7 bases, the J end by 6 bases, with 13 bases between. CDR3 length equals 12 residues. Germline V gene sequence: CDR1 SNHLY, CDR2 FYNNEI. The CDR3 region has the DNA TGTGCCAGCACCAAGGACGGGGGCGAGCAGTACTTC. It encodes CASTKDGGEQYF.